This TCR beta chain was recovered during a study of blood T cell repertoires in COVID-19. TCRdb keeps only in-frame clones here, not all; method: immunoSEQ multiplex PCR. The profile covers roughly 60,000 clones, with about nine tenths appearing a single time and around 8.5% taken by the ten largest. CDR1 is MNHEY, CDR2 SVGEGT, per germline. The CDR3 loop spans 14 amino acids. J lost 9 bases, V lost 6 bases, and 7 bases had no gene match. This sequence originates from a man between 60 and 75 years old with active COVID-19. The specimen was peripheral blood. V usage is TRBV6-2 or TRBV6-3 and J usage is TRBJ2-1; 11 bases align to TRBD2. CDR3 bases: TGTGCCAGCAGCCTCGGGCTAGCGGGAGGTGAGCAGTTCTTC. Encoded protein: CASSLGLAGGEQFF.